A selection of T cell receptor beta chains follows, all from one sample in a study of vaccination and CD4 T cells after COVID-19. Which antigens these TCRs recognize remains unknown. TCRdb re-called the PCR reads through MiXCR, storing one row per CDR3 protein. This sample has 20,000 to 25,000 distinct CDR3 sequences; around 38% occur once, and the top ten carry about a fifth. Sample: CD4+ T cells from blood, cultured in vitro, taken before SARS-CoV-2 vaccination. These receptors were collected from a human donor who received a COVID-19 vaccine. Both conserved end residues are part of each CDR3. A D gene is named only where the DNA matches it firmly. Some rows mark clone size as missing; the rest say once, few, many or name a class of expanded clone.

D: TRBD2; V: TRBV12-3/TRBV12-4; size: -; length: 16; J: TRBJ2-7; CDR3: CASSSGTSGGGNEQYF; DNA: TGTGCCAGCAGTTCTGGGACTAGCGGGGGGGGCAACGAGCAGTACTTC
D: -; V: TRBV9; size: -; length: 13; J: TRBJ1-1; CDR3: CASSVEGNTEAFF; DNA: TGTGCCAGCAGCGTAGAAGGGAACACTGAAGCTTTCTTT
D: TRBD1; V: TRBV24-1; size: -; length: 16; J: TRBJ2-1; CDR3: CATSHQRTGLYNEQFF; DNA: TGTGCCACCAGTCACCAGCGGACAGGACTCTACAATGAGCAGTTCTTC
D: TRBD1; V: TRBV6-5; size: -; length: 16; J: TRBJ1-1; CDR3: CASSYSTDRVVTEAFF; DNA: TGTGCCAGCAGTTACTCGACCGACAGGGTTGTCACTGAAGCTTTCTTT
D: -; V: TRBV5-8; size: -; length: 15; J: TRBJ1-2; CDR3: CASRLEGNTNYGYTF; DNA: TGTGCCAGCAGATTGGAGGGGAACACTAACTATGGCTACACCTTC
D: TRBD2; V: TRBV11-3; size: -; length: 19; J: TRBJ2-1; CDR3: CASSRSDRWGGSSYNEQFF; DNA: TGTGCCAGCAGCCGCTCCGATCGGTGGGGGGGGAGCTCCTACAATGAGCAGTTCTTC
D: -; V: TRBV24-1; size: -; length: 13; J: TRBJ2-1; CDR3: CATSESGYNEQFF; DNA: TGTGCCACCAGTGAGTCAGGGTACAATGAGCAGTTCTTC
D: TRBD2; V: TRBV7-3; size: -; length: 20; J: TRBJ2-7; CDR3: CASSLGENSSGGTQSYEQYF; DNA: TGTGCCAGCAGCTTAGGCGAGAATTCTAGCGGGGGGACTCAGTCCTACGAGCAGTACTTC
D: -; V: TRBV30; size: -; length: 12; J: TRBJ1-2; CDR3: CAWSVKMGLGFF; DNA: TGTGCCTGGAGTGTAAAGATGGGGTTGGGGTTCTTC
D: TRBD2; V: TRBV6-1; size: -; length: 18; J: TRBJ2-5; CDR3: CASSERGSGGAYQETQYF; DNA: TGTGCCAGCAGTGAACGAGGAAGCGGGGGAGCGTACCAAGAGACCCAGTACTTC
D: TRBD1; V: TRBV24-1; size: -; length: 16; J: TRBJ2-5; CDR3: CATSDPGTGHQETQYF; DNA: TGTGCCACCAGTGATCCCGGGACAGGGCACCAAGAGACCCAGTACTTC
D: TRBD1; V: TRBV6-1; size: -; length: 16; J: TRBJ2-1; CDR3: CASSLTTGSSYNEQFF; DNA: TGTGCCAGCAGTCTTACGACAGGGAGCTCCTACAATGAGCAGTTCTTC
D: TRBD1; V: TRBV6-1; size: -; length: 15; J: TRBJ2-5; CDR3: CASRDPTGGRETQYF; DNA: TGTGCCAGCAGGGACCCGACAGGGGGCAGGGAGACCCAGTACTTC
D: TRBD1; V: TRBV7-6; size: few; length: 17; J: TRBJ1-6; CDR3: CASSLAPGGTSNSPLHF; DNA: TGTGCCAGCAGCTTAGCCCCAGGGGGCACGAGTAATTCACCCCTCCACTTT
D: -; V: TRBV7-2; size: -; length: 14; J: TRBJ1-3; CDR3: CASSRGEAGNTIYF; DNA: TGTGCCAGCAGCCGAGGGGAGGCTGGAAACACCATATATTTT
D: -; V: TRBV6-5; size: few; length: 13; J: TRBJ1-5; CDR3: CASSYYRDQPQHF; DNA: TGTGCCAGCAGTTACTACAGGGACCAGCCCCAGCATTTT